The present T cell receptor (beta chain) was sequenced within a study of blood T cell repertoires in COVID-19. About the study: Acute and convalescent COVID-19 specimens originated in the United States, Italy and Spain. Nucleic acid was either cDNA or gDNA, and it came from T cells, B-cell-depleted T cells, or PBMCs.

Original processing notes: How many nucleated cells were present was estimated from reference gene primer amplification. Here immunoSEQ multiplex PCR was the method, and the copy in TCRdb shows in-frame clones only, minus some. V and J calls and clone size are given by that table; D and trimming were obtained from the DNA. The sample contains about 96,000 clones, about 88% of which appear only once. The source is a woman aged 60 to 75 with acute or convalescent COVID-19. The sequencing sample was made of peripheral blood.

CDR3 DNA: TGTGCCAGCAGCCCCACGGCTAGGAGTGAGCAGTTCTTC. Amino acids: CASSPTARSEQFF. The chain uses TRBV5-5 and TRBJ2-1; D is unresolved. This CDR3 is 13 amino acids long. V was shortened by 4 bases and J by 9 bases, with 14 bases between the two germline ends. Germline-derived CDR1 and CDR2 are SGHKS and YYEKEE (reference sequence).